Sequencing of this TCR beta chain was carried out in a study of regulatory T cells in long-lasting Graves disease. General study points: Peripheral blood, not thyroid tissue, was the sole material studied. TRBV28, TRBJ1-2 and TRBJ2-5 were favored in persistent disease.

Arm-PCR of CDR3 regions with iRepertoire HTBI primers generated TCR beta libraries. TCRdb used MiXCR to reprocess the multiplex PCR reads, holding one entry per CDR3 protein. The repertoire has around 430,000 distinct CDR3 sequences, around a fifth of them found once; the top ten carry around 13%. Concerning this clonotype itself: What it binds is unknown.

Time point defined: persistent/refractory GD, antithyroid drugs over 5 years with positive TRAb. Construction of the TCR library relied on RNA isolated from PBMCs. Germline CDR1 is SNHLY and CDR2 is FYNNEI. This CDR3 has 17 residues. Trimming took 6 bases from V and 4 from J, leaving 21 bases between them. The TCR originated in a female donor with Graves disease. The V gene is TRBV2, the J gene TRBJ2-2; the D is unclear. The specimen was peripheral blood mononuclear cells (PBMCs), collected when the disease was refractory, from a patient treated with antithyroid drugs. The CDR3 sequence is CASSFSTPAVGTGELFF. The CDR3 nucleotides read TGTGCCAGCAGCTTCTCTACCCCGGCGGTGGGCACCGGGGAGCTGTTTTTT.